Presented here are 21 T cell receptor beta chains from one specimen sequenced in a study of cytomegalovirus exposure and HLA in healthy donors. The PCR had 60 Vbeta and 13 Jbeta primers. TCRdb keeps only in-frame clones here, not all; method: immunoSEQ multiplex PCR. In the table there are about 140,000 clones, around two thirds of which are singletons. Input material: PBMCs. Source of these receptors: a man aged 25 to 40 in good health and CMV-seropositive.

The V gene is TRBV7-9, the J gene TRBJ2-3; D remains ambiguous. Trimming took 4 bases from V and 2 from J, leaving 7 bases between them. This CDR3 contains 13 residues. The V gene's germline CDR1 is SEHNR and CDR2 FQNEAQ (reference sequence). DNA for the CDR3: TGTGCCAGCAGCTCGATAGTCACAGATACGCAGTATTTT. Translated, it gives CASSSIVTDTQYF.

The chain has TRBV5-1 and TRBJ2-7; possible D gene TRBD1, 5 bases. From germline, CDR1 is SGHRS and CDR2 YFSETQ. V was shortened by 3 bases and J by 4 bases, with 14 bases between the two germline ends. The CDR3 consists of 14 residues. CDR3 protein: CASSYYPQGYEQYF. CDR3 nucleotide sequence: TGCGCCAGCAGCTACTACCCTCAGGGTTACGAGCAGTACTTC. Using reference TRBV5-1 and TRBJ2-7 for the parts outside the CDR3, the full variable domain is KAGVTQTPRYLIKTRGQQVTLSCSPISGHRSVSWYQQTPGQGLQFLFEYFSETQRNKGNFPGRFSGRQFSNSRSEMNVSTLELGDSALYLCASSYYPQGYEQYFGPGTRLTVT.

V is TRBV18 and J is TRBJ1-1; D is ambiguous. Trimming stripped 4 bases from V and 3 bases from J, with 12 bases between. Germline loops: CDR1 KGHSH, CDR2 LQKENI. The CDR3 runs to 14 residues. The CDR3 bases are TGTGCCAGCTCACGAAGGAGCGCGGACACTGAAGCTTTCTTT. It yields the protein CASSRRSADTEAFF.

The sample holds many counts of this clone. This chain links TRBV28 with TRBJ2-1; 11 bases are a match to TRBD2. The V gene end was trimmed by 6 bases and the J gene end by 7 bases; junction bases not matched to a gene: 11. Germline CDR1 reads MDHEN; CDR2 reads SYDVKM. This CDR3 comprises 16 residues. The CDR3 loop is CASSPTGIAGGNEQFF. CDR3 nucleotide sequence: TGTGCCAGCAGCCCTACCGGGATAGCGGGAGGGAATGAGCAGTTCTTC.

V and J are TRBV7-2 and TRBJ1-3; D is perhaps TRBD1 (6 bases). Germline CDR1 reads SGHTA; CDR2 reads FQGNSA. V lost 1 base and J lost 2, with 12 bases in between. The CDR3 extends over 16 amino acids. This chain's CDR3 is CASSLEGGPPGNTIYF. Here the CDR3 DNA reads TGTGCCAGCAGCTTAGAGGGGGGGCCCCCTGGAAACACCATATATTTT. The full variable domain, rest sourced from reference TRBV7-2 and TRBJ1-3, is GAGVSQSPSNKVTEKGKDVELRCDPISGHTALYWYRQSLGQGLEFLIYFQGNSAPDKSGLPSDRFSAERTGGSVSTLTIQRTQQEDSAVYLCASSLEGGPPGNTIYFGEGSWLTVV.

This chain connects TRBV5-4 to TRBJ2-1; D is perhaps TRBD2 (5 bases). The germline CDR1 and CDR2 sequences are SGHNT and YYREEE (reference sequence). This CDR3 has 13 residues. Trimming shortened V by 2 bases and J by 6 bases, and 9 bases separated the two germline ends. CDR3 sequence reads: CASSLRTLNEQFF. The DNA for the CDR3 is TGTGCCAGCAGCTTAAGGACTCTCAATGAGCAGTTCTTC.

This clone was recorded a few times. This chain joins TRBV5-1 and TRBJ2-1; D not resolved. The germline V and J ends were trimmed by 1 base and 8 bases, with 7 bases remaining between them. CDR1 and CDR2 (germline): SGHRS, YFSETQ. This CDR3 region has 12 residues. The CDR3 DNA follows: TGCGCCAGCAGCTTGAATTCTTATGAGCAGTTCTTC. Translating gives CASSLNSYEQFF.

Details on this clone: One end of the junction is discordant with germline, which a read error may explain. The chain carries TRBV19 and TRBJ2-5; 7 nucleotides align to TRBD1. The germline CDR1 and CDR2 sequences are LNHDA and SQIVND (reference sequence). The CDR3 has 14 residues. CDR3 DNA sequence: TGTGCCAGTAGTCGCCGGGACAGACAAGAGGCCCAGTACTTC. Translated, it gives CASSRRDRQEAQYF. The variable domain in full, completed from reference TRBV19 and TRBJ2-5, reads DGGITQSPKYLFRKEGQNVTLSCEQNLNHDAMYWYRQDPGQGLRLIYYSQIVNDFQKGDIAEGYSVSREKKESFPLTVTSAQKNPTAFYLCASSRRDRQEAQYFGPGTRLLVL.

This rearrangement joins TRBV30 to TRBJ2-1; 10 positions agree with TRBD1. Germline CDR1 and CDR2: GTSNPN and SVGIG (reference sequence). This CDR3 has 15 amino acids. CDR3 nucleotides: TGTGTCGTGCTACCCCTGACAGGGGGCGAGAATGAGCAGTTCTTC. Translated, it gives CVVLPLTGGENEQFF.

The rearrangement links TRBV6-5 to TRBJ2-3, with a possible D match to TRBD2 (6 bases). Trimming shortened V by 6 bases and J by 1 base, and 11 bases separated the two germline ends. The germline gives CDR1 MNHEY, CDR2 SVGAGI. CDR3 length equals 14 residues. This chain's CDR3 is CASRPGAGTDTQYF. DNA for the CDR3: TGTGCCAGCAGACCGGGAGCGGGCACAGATACGCAGTATTTT.

This chain links TRBV28 with TRBJ1-3, with 7 bases aligning to TRBD1. The CDR3 extends over 14 amino acids. Looked up from germline, CDR1 is MDHEN and CDR2 is SYDVKM. The V segment lost 6 bases and the J segment 5 bases; nucleotides outside the gene matches: 7. The CDR3 sequence: CASSPGQERNTIYF. The CDR3 DNA sequence: TGTGCCAGCAGCCCCGGACAGGAAAGAAACACCATATATTTT. The whole variable domain, filled in from reference TRBV28 and TRBJ1-3, reads DVKVTQSSRYLVKRTGEKVFLECVQDMDHENMFWYRQDPGLGLRLIYFSYDVKMKEKGDIPEGYSVSREKKERFSLILESASTNQTSMYLCASSPGQERNTIYFGEGSWLTVV.

The chain carries TRBV28 and TRBJ2-7; 9 bases are a match to TRBD1. The CDR3 contains 15 residues. The V gene's germline CDR1 is MDHEN and CDR2 SYDVKM. V lost 6 bases and J lost 4; bases outside the gene matches: 10. The DNA of the CDR3 is TGTGCCAGCAGGCAATCAGGGACAGGGAAGTACGAGCAGTACTTC. Amino acid sequence: CASRQSGTGKYEQYF.

V and J are TRBV6-5 and TRBJ1-1; no clear D. CDR1 is MNHEY, CDR2 SVGAGI, per germline. V was cut by 2 bases and J by 1 base, with 14 bases left in between. The CDR3 sequence is 16 residues long. The CDR3 region is CASSYTAHWRNTEAFF. CDR3 bases: TGTGCCAGCAGTTACACGGCGCACTGGAGGAACACTGAAGCTTTCTTT.

This clone turned up a few times. The rearrangement links TRBV10-3 to TRBJ2-7, with a weak D call TRBD1 (6 bases). Germline assignment: CDR1 ENHRY and CDR2 SYGVKD. CDR3 length equals 16 residues. V lost 6 bases and J lost 1, with 19 bases in between. Here the CDR3 DNA reads TGTGCCATCAGGGTGGGAGAAACAGGGAGTTCCTACGAGCAGTACTTC. It encodes CAIRVGETGSSYEQYF.

J is TRBJ1-1 and V is TRBV9; D might be TRBD1 (5 bases). Germline V gives CDR1 SGDLS, CDR2 YYNGEE. The V end was cut by 3 bases, the J end by 5 bases, with 11 bases between. CDR3 length: 13 amino acids. The CDR3 nucleotides are TGTGCCAGCAGCGGGAGGGGTTGGACTGAAGCTTTCTTT. Translated: CASSGRGWTEAFF.

In its sample, this clone was seen a few times. The rearrangement links TRBV28 to TRBJ2-1, with TRBD2 identical over 9 bases. V lost 8 bases, J lost 3 bases, and 11 bases stayed unmatched. The CDR3 extends over 16 amino acids. Germline-derived CDR1 and CDR2 are MDHEN and SYDVKM. CDR3 in amino acids: CASWAGGPTNYNEQFF. The CDR3 coding sequence is TGTGCCAGCTGGGCGGGAGGGCCCACGAACTACAATGAGCAGTTCTTC.

The chain joins TRBV5-5 to TRBJ2-3; 7 bases agree with TRBD1. CDR3 size: 17 residues. V trimming: 4 bases; J trimming: 3 bases; junction bases outside the gene matches: 14. Per germline, CDR1 SGHKS and CDR2 YYEKEE (reference sequence). CDR3 protein: CASSARQGRFNTDTQYF. Here the CDR3 DNA reads TGTGCCAGCAGCGCGAGACAGGGTCGGTTTAATACAGATACGCAGTATTTT.

The rearrangement uses TRBV12-5 and TRBJ2-2; D is undetermined. The germline gives CDR1 LGHNT, CDR2 FRNRAP. V lost 5 bases to trimming and J lost 0 bases, with 4 bases between them. The CDR3 sequence is 13 residues long. In DNA form, the CDR3 reads TGTGCTAGTGGTGCGGCGAACACCGGGGAGCTGTTTTTT. Translating it yields CASGAANTGELFF.

V and J are TRBV7-9 and TRBJ1-2; D might be TRBD1 (5 bases). The germline gives CDR1 SEHNR, CDR2 FQNEAQ (reference sequence). V dropped 4 bases and J dropped 1 base, with 13 bases sitting between them. This CDR3 contains 15 residues. CDR3: CASSSFRVINYGYTF. DNA for the CDR3: TGTGCCAGCAGCTCTTTCAGGGTGATTAACTATGGCTACACCTTC.

This clone has only one observation. The chain links TRBV19 to TRBJ1-1; D is unresolved. CDR1 and CDR2 from the germline V gene are LNHDA and SQIVND (reference sequence). Trimming shortened V by 7 bases and J by 6 bases, and 21 bases separated the two germline ends. This CDR3 has 15 residues. The chain's CDR3 is CASTHGEGWTPEAFF. CDR3 bases: TGTGCCAGTACCCATGGGGAGGGCTGGACCCCTGAAGCTTTCTTT.

The chain combines TRBV6-6 with TRBJ2-7; 8 bases are shared with TRBD2. Germline V gives CDR1 MNHNY, CDR2 SVGAGI (reference sequence). The CDR3 extends over 15 amino acids. Germline trimming cut 2 bases from V and 2 bases from J; bases unmatched to any gene: 5. CDR3 nucleotide sequence: TGTGCCAGCAGTTACCGGGGGGGTGGGACCTACGAGCAGTACTTC. Translating gives CASSYRGGGTYEQYF.